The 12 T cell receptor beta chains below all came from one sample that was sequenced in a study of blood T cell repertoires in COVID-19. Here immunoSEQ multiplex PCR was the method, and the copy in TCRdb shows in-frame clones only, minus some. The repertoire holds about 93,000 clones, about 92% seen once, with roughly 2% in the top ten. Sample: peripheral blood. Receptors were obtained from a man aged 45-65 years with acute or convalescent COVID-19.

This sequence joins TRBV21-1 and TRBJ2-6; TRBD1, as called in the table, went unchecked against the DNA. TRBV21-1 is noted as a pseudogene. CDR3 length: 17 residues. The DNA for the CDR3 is TGTGCCAGCAGCAAAGAGGGGGAAGACTCTGGGGCCAACGTCCTGACTTTC. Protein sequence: CASSKEGEDSGANVLTF.

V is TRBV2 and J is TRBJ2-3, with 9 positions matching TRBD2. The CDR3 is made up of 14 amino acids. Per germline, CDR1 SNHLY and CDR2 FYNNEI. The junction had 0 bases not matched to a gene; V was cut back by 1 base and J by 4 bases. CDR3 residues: CASSEGLAADTQYF. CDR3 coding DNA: TGTGCCAGCAGTGAAGGACTAGCGGCAGATACGCAGTATTTT.

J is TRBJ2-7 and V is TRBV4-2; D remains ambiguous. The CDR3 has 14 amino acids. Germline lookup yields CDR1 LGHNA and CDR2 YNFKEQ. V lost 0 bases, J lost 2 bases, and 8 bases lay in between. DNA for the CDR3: TGTGCCAGCAGCCAAGATGCGGATGCCTACGAGCAGTACTTC. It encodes CASSQDADAYEQYF.

The DNA for the CDR3 is TGCGCCAGCAGGTATATGAGGTTCTCTGATGAAAAACTGTTTTTT. It translates to CASRYMRFSDEKLFF. The J gene is TRBJ1-4, the V gene TRBV4-3; D gene ambiguous. The germline CDR1 and CDR2 sequences are LGHNA and YSLEER. CDR3 length equals 15 residues. V was pared by 6 bases and J by 6 bases, with 17 bases between.

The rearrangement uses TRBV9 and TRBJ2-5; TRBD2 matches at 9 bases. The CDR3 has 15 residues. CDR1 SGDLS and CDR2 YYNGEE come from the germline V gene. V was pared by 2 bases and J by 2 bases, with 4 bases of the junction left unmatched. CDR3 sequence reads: CASSVGTSGQETQYF. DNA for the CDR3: TGTGCCAGCAGCGTTGGCACTAGCGGGCAAGAGACCCAGTACTTC. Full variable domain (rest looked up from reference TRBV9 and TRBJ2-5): DSGVTQTPKHLITATGQRVTLRCSPRSGDLSVYWYQQSLDQGLQFLIQYYNGEERAKGNILERFSAQQFPDLHSELNLSSLELGDSALYFCASSVGTSGQETQYFGPGTRLLVL.

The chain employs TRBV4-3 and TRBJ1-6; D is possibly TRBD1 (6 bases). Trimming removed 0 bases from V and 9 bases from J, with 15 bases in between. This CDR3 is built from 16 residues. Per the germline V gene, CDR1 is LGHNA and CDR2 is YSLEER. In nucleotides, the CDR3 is TGCGCCAGCAGCCAAGAGGGCGTCAGGGGCCGTTCACCCCTCCACTTT. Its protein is CASSQEGVRGRSPLHF.

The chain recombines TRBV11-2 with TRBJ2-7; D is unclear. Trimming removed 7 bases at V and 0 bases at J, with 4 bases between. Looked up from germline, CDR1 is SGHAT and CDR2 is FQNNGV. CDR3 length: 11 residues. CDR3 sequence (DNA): TGTGCCAGCACCATCTCCTACGAGCAGTACTTC. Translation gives CASTISYEQYF.

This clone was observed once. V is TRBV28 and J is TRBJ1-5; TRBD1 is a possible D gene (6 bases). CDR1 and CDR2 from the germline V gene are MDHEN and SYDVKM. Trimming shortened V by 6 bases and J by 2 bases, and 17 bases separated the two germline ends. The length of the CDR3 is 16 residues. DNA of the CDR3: TGTGCCAGCAGACATTTGACAGGTACGGGCAATCAGCCCCAGCATTTT. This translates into CASRHLTGTGNQPQHF.

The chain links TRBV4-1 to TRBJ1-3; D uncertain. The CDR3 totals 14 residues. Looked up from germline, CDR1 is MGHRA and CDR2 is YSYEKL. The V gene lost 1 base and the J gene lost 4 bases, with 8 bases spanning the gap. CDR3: CASSQGELGNTIYF. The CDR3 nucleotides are TGCGCCAGCAGCCAAGGGGAGTTGGGAAACACCATATATTTT.

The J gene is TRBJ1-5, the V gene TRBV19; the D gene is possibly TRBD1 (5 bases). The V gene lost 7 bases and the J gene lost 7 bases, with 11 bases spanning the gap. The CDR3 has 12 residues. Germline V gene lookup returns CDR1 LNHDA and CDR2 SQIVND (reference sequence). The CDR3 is CASTRGGQPQHF. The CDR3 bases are TGTGCCAGTACCCGGGGGGGGCAGCCCCAGCATTTT.

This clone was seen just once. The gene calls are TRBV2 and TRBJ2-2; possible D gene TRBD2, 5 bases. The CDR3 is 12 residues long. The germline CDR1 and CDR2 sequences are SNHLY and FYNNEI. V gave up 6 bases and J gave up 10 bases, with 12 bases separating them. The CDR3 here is CASRPDSSELFF. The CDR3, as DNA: TGTGCCAGCAGACCGGACTCCTCGGAGCTGTTTTTT.

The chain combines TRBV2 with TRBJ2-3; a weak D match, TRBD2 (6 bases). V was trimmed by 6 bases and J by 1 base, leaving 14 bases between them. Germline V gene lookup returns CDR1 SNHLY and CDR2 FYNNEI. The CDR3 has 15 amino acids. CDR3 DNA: TGTGCCAGCAGCCTTTGGGGGACTCGCACAGATACGCAGTATTTT. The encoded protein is CASSLWGTRTDTQYF.